This entry describes one T cell receptor (beta chain). Germline CDR1 SGDLS, CDR2 YYNGEE. This CDR3 is built from 15 residues. V shed 2 bases and J shed 1 base, with 11 bases lying between them. This record comes from a study of blood T cell repertoires in COVID-19. Study details: Collection of acute and convalescent COVID-19 samples took place in the United States, Italy and Spain. From T cells, B-cell-depleted T cells, or PBMCs came the material, which was cDNA or gDNA.

Original analysis: Cell counts per sample came from amplifying reference gene primers. Sequencing used immunoSEQ multiplex PCR; TCRdb keeps in-frame clones, though not all of them. V, J and clone size derive from that table, while D and trimming were established from the DNA sequence. The sample gives approximately 130,000 clones, more than 70% of which show up once; around 4.5% is in the top ten. Input material: peripheral blood. This receptor was obtained from a human donor in a cohort sampled during active COVID-19. The chain joins TRBV9 to TRBJ2-3; D might be TRBD1 (5 bases). CDR3 sequence (DNA): TGTGCCAGCAGCGTTACAGGATTGGGCACAGATACGCAGTATTTT. Its protein product is CASSVTGLGTDTQYF.